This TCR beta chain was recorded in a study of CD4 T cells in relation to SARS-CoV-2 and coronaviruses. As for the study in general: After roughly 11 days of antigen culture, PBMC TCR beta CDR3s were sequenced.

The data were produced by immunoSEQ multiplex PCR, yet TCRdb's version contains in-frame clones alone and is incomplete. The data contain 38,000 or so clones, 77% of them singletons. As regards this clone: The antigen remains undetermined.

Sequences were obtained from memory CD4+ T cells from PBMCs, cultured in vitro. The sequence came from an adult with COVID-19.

CDR3: CASSWTGGSGANVLTF. DNA for the CDR3: TGTGCCAGCAGTTGGACAGGGGGCTCTGGGGCCAACGTCCTGACTTTC. The V gene is TRBV6-5, the J gene TRBJ2-6; TRBD1 matches at 10 bases. Germline CDR1 is MNHEY and CDR2 is SVGAGI. Trimming took 4 bases from V and 0 from J; bases not matched to a gene: 0. This CDR3 has 16 amino acids.